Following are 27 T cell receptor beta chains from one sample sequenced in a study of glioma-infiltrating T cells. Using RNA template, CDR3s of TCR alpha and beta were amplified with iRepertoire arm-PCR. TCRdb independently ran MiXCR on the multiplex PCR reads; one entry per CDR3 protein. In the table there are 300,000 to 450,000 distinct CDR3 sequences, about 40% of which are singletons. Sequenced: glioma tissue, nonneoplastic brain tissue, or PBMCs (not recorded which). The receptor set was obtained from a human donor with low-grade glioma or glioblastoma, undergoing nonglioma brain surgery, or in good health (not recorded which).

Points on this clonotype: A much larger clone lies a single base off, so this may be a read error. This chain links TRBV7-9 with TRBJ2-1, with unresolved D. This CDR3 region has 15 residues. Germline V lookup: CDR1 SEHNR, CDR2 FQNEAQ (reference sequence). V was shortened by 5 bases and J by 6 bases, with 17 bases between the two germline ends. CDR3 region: CASSRTQTPFNEQFF. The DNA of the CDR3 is TGTGCCAGCAGCCGGACCCAAACCCCATTCAATGAGCAGTTCTTC.

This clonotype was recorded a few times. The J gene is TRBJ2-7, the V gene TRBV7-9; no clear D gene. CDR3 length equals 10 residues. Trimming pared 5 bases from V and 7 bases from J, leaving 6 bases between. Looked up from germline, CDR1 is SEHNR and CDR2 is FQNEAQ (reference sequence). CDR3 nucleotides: TGTGCCAGCAGCGATAAAGAGCAGTACTTC. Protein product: CASSDKEQYF. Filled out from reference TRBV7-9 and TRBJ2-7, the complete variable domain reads DTGVSQNPRHKITKRGQNVTFRCDPISEHNRLYWYRQTLGQGPEFLTYFQNEAQLEKSRLLSDRFSAERPKGSFSTLEIQRTEQGDSAMYLCASSDKEQYFGPGTRLTVT.

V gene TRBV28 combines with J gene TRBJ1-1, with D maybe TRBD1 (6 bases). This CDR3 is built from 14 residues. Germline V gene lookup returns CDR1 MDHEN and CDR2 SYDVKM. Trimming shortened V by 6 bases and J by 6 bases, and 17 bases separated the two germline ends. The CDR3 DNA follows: TGTGCCAGCAGCCCCTCGGGGGGCGCGGCTGAAGCTTTCTTT. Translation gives CASSPSGGAAEAFF.

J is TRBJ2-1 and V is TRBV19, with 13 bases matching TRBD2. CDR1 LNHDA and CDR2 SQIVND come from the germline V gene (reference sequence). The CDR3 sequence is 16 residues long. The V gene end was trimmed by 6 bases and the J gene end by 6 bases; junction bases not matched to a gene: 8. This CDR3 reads CASRRELAGGPNEQFF. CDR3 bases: TGTGCCAGTAGGAGGGAACTAGCGGGAGGGCCCAATGAGCAGTTCTTC.

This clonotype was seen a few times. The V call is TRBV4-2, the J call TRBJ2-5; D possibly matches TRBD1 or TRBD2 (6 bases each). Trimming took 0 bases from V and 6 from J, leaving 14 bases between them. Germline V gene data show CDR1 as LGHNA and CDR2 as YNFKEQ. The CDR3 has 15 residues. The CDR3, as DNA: TGTGCCAGCAGCCAAGATGGGAGCCGGGGGCAGACCCAGTACTTC. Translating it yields CASSQDGSRGQTQYF.

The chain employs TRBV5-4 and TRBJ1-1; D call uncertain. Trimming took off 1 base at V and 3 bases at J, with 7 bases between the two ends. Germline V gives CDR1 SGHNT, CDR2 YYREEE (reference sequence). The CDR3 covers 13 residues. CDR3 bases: TGTGCCAGCAGCTTGATACACGACACTGAAGCTTTCTTT. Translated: CASSLIHDTEAFF.

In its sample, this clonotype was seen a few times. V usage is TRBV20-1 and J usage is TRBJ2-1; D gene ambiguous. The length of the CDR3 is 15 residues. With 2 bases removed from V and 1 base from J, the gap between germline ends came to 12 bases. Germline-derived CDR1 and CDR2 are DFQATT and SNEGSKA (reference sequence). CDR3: CSARKGHSSYNEQFF. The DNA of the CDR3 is TGCAGTGCTAGAAAAGGCCACTCATCCTACAATGAGCAGTTCTTC.

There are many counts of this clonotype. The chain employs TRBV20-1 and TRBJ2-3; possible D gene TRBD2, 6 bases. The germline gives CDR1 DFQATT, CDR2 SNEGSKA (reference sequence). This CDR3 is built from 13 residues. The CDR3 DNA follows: TGCAGATGCGGGACGTCTAGCACAGATACGCAGTATTTT. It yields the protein CRCGTSSTDTQYF.

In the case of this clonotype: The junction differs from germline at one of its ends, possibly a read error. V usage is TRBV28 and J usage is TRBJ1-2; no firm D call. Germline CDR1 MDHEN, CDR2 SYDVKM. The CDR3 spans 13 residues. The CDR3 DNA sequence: TGTGTCAGCAGCGCCTGGGCTAACTATGGCTACACCTTC. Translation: CVSSAWANYGYTF.

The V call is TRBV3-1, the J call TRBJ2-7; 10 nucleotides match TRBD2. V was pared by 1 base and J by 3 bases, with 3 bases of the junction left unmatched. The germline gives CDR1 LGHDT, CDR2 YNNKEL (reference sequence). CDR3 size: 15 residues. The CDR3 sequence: CASSQVGLAIYEQYF. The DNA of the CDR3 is TGTGCCAGCAGCCAAGTGGGACTAGCGATCTACGAGCAGTACTTC.

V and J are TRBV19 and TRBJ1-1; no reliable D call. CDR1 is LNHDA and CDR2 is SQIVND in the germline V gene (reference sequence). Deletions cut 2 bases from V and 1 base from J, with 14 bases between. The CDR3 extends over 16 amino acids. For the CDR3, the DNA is TGTGCCAGTAGTATATTAAGGCCGGACGGGAACACTGAAGCTTTCTTT. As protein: CASSILRPDGNTEAFF.

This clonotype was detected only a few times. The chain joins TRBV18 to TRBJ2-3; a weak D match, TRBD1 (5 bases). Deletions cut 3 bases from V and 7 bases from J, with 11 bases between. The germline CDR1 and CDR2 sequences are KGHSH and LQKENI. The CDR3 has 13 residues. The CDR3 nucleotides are TGTGCCAGCTCACCTCCAGGACATAATACGCAGTATTTT. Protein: CASSPPGHNTQYF.

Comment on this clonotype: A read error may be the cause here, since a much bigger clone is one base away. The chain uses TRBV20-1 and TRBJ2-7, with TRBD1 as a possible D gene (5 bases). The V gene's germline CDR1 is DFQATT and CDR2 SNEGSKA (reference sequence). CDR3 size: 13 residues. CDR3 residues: CGALDIYSGEQYF. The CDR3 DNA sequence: TGCGGTGCTTTGGACATCTACTCCGGCGAGCAGTACTTC.

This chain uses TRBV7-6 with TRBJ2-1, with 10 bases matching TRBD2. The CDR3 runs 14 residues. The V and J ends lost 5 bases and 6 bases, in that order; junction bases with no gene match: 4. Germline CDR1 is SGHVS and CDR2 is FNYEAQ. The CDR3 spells CASSRGLAANEQFF. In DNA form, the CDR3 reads TGTGCCAGCAGCAGAGGACTAGCGGCCAATGAGCAGTTCTTC. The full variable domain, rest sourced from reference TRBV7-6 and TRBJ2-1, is GAGVSQSPRYKVTKRGQDVALRCDPISGHVSLYWYRQALGQGPEFLTYFNYEAQQDKSGLPNDRFSAERPEGSISTLTIQRTEQRDSAMYRCASSRGLAANEQFFGPGTRLTVL.

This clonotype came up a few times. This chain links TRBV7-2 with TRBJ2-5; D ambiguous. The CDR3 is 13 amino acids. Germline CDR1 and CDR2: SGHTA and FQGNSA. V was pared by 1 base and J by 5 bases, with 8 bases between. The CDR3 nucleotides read TGTGCCAGCAGCTTAGGAGTCTGGGAGACCCAGTACTTC. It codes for CASSLGVWETQYF.

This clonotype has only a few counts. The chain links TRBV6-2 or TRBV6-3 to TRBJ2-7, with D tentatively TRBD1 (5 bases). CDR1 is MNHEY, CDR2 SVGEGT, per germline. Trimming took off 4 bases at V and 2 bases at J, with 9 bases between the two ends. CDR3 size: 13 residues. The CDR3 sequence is CASSFSTAYEQYF. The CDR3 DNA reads TGTGCCAGCAGTTTTTCGACAGCCTACGAGCAGTACTTC.

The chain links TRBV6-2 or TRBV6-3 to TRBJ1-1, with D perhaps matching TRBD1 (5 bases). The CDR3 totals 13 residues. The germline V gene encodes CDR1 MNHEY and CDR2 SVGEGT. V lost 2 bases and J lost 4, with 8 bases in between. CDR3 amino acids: CASSYHQGTEAFF. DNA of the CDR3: TGTGCCAGCAGTTACCACCAGGGCACTGAAGCTTTCTTT.

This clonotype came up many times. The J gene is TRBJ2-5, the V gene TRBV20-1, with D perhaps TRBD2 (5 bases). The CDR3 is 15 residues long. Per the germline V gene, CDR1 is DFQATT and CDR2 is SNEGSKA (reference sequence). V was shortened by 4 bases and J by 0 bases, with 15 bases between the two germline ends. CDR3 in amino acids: CSANGRGGYQETQYF. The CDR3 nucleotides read TGCAGTGCTAACGGTCGTGGCGGGTACCAAGAGACCCAGTACTTC.

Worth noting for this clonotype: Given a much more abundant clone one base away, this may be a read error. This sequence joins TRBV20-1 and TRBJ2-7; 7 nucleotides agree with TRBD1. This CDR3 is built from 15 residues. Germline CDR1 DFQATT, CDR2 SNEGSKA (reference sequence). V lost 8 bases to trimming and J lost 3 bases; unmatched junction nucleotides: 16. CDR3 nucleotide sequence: TGCAGTTCCGTAGCCCTCTCCGACAGGGACTACGAGCAGTACTTC. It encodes CSSVALSDRDYEQYF.

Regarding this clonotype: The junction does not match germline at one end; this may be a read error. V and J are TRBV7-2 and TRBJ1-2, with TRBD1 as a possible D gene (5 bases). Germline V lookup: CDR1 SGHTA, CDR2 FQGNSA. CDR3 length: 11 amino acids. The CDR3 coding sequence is TGTGCCAGCAGCCTTGGGGGTGAATCCACTTTC. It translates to CASSLGGESTF.

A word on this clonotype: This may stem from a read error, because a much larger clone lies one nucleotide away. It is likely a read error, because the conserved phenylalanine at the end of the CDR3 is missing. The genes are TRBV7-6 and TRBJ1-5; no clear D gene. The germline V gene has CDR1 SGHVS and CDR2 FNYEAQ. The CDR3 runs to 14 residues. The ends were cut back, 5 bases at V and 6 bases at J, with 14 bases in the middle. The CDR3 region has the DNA TGTGCCAGCAGCCTTGGCTTCCATGGTCAGCCCCAGCATTTA. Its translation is CASSLGFHGQPQHL.

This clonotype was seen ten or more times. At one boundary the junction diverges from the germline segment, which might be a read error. In nucleotides, the CDR3 is TGTGCTAGCAGCTCGACTAGCGGGCCAGGTGGCCAGTACTTC. This gives the protein CASSSTSGPGGQYF. The chain links TRBV7-7 to TRBJ2-5; the match to TRBD2 covers 10 bases. The CDR3 runs to 14 residues. The germline gives CDR1 SSHAT, CDR2 FNYEAQ (reference sequence).

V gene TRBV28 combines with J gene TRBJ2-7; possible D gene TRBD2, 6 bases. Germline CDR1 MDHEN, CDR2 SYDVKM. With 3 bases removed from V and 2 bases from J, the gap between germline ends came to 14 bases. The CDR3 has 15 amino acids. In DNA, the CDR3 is TGTGCCAGCAGTTTTGGGCGGGGTCTTACCTACGAGCAGTACTTC. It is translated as CASSFGRGLTYEQYF.

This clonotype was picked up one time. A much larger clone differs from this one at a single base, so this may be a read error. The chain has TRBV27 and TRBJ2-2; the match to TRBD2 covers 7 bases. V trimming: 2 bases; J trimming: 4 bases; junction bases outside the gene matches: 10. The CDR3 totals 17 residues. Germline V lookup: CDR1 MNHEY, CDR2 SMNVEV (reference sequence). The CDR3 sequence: CASSLVIQGGITGELFF. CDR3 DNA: TGTGCCAGCAGTTTAGTCATCCAGGGAGGGATCACCGGGGAGCTGTTTTTT.

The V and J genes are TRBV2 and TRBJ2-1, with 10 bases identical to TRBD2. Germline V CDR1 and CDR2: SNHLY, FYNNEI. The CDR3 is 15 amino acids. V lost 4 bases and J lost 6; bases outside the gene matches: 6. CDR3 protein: CASSGLLAGVNEQFF. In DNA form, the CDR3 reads TGTGCCAGCAGTGGCTTGCTAGCGGGAGTCAATGAGCAGTTCTTC.

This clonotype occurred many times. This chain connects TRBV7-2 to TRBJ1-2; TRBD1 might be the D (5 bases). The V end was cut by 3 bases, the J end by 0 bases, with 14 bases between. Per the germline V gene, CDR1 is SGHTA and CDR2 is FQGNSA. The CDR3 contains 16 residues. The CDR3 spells CASSLVRGVANYGYTF. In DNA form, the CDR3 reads TGTGCCAGCAGCTTGGTTCGGGGGGTAGCTAACTATGGCTACACCTTC.

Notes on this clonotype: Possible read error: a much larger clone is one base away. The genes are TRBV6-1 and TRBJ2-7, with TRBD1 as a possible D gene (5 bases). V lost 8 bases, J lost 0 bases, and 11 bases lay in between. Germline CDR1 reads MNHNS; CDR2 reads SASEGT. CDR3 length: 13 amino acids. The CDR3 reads CASGPTASYEQYF. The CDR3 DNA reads TGTGCCAGCGGACCGACAGCCTCCTACGAGCAGTACTTC.